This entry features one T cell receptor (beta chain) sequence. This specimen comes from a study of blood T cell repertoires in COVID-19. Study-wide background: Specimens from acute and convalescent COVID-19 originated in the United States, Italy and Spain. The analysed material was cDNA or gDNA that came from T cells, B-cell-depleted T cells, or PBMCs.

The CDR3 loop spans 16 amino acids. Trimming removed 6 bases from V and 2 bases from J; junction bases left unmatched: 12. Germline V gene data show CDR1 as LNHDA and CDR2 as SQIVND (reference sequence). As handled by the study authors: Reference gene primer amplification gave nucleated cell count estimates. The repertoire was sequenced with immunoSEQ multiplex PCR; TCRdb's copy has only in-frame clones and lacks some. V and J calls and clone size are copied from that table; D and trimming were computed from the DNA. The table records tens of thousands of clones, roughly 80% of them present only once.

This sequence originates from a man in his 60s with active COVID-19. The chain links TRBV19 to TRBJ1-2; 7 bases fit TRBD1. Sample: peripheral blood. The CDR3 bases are TGTGCCAGTAGATCGGCGGCAGGGGGTACCAACTATGGCTACACCTTC. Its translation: CASRSAAGGTNYGYTF.